The source of this TCR beta chain is a study of blood T cell repertoires in COVID-19. Germline V lookup: CDR1 SNHLY, CDR2 FYNNEI. Trimming left V 5 bases short and J 3 bases short, with 13 bases between. This CDR3 region has 14 residues. Profiling relied on immunoSEQ multiplex PCR, and the TCRdb table lists in-frame clones only, not all of them. Of about 280,000 clones in the sample, approximately 88% were seen once. Sequencing was performed on peripheral blood. V and J are TRBV2 and TRBJ1-2; no firm D call. This sequence was found in a man aged 45-60 years with acute or convalescent COVID-19. This CDR3 reads CASSLPGLDYGYTF. For the CDR3, the DNA is TGTGCCAGCAGTTTACCTGGCTTGGACTATGGCTACACCTTC.